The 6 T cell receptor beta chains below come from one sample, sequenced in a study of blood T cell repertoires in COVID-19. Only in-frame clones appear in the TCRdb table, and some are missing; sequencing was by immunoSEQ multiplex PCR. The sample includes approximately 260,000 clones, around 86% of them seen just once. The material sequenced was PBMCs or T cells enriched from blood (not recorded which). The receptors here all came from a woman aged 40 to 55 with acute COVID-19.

CDR3 sequence reads: CASSAGYDRQAFF. CDR3 DNA sequence: TGTGCCAGCAGCGCCGGATATGACAGGCAAGCTTTCTTT. The rearrangement links TRBV5-5 to TRBJ1-1; perhaps TRBD1 as D (6 bases). The germline V and J ends were trimmed by 4 bases and 9 bases, with 16 bases remaining between them. Germline V gene lookup returns CDR1 SGHKS and CDR2 YYEKEE (reference sequence). The CDR3 extends over 13 amino acids. Using reference TRBV5-5 and TRBJ1-1 for the parts outside the CDR3, the full variable domain is DAGVTQSPTHLIKTRGQQVTLRCSPISGHKSVSWYQQVLGQGPQFIFQYYEKEERGRGNFPDRFSARQFPNYSSELNVNALLLGDSALYLCASSAGYDRQAFFGQGTRLTVV.

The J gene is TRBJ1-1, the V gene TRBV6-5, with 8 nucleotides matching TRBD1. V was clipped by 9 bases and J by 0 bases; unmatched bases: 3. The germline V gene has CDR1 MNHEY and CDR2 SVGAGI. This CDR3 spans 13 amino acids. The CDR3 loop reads CASGQGMNTEAFF. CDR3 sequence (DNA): TGTGCCAGTGGACAGGGCATGAACACTGAAGCTTTCTTT.

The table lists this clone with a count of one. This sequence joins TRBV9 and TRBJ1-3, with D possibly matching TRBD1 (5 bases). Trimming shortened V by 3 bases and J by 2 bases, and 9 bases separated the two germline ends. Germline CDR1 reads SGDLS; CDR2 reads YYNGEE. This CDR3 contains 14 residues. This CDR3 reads CASSALGPGNTIYF. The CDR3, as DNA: TGTGCCAGCAGCGCGCTGGGGCCTGGAAACACCATATATTTT.

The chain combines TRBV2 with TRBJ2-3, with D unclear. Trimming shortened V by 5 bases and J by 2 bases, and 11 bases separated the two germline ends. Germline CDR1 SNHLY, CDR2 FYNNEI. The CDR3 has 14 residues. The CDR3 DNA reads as TGTGCCAGCAGTCCTAGTGTAGCCACAGATACGCAGTATTTT. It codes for CASSPSVATDTQYF.

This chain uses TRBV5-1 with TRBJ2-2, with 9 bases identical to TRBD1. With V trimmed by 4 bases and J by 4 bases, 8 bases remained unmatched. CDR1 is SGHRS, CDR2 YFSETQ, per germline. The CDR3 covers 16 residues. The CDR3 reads CASSLGQGRSTGELFF. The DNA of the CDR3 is TGCGCCAGCAGCCTCGGACAGGGGAGAAGCACCGGGGAGCTGTTTTTT.

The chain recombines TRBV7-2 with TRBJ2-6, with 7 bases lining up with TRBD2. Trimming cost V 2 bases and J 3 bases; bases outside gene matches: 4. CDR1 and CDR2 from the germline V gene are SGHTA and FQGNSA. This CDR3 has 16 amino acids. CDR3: CASSLFGGVGANVLTF. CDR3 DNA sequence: TGTGCCAGCAGCTTATTTGGGGGGGTTGGGGCCAACGTCCTGACTTTC.